The 18 T cell receptor beta chains below come from one sample, sequenced in a study of early T cells in non-severe SARS-CoV-2 infection. MiXCR was run by TCRdb on the 5' RACE reads, yielding one entry per CDR3 protein. Of 100,000 to 130,000 distinct CDR3 sequences in the sample, 12% were seen once. Sequenced material: whole blood. The source of these receptors is an adult who was a healthcare worker with PCR-confirmed SARS-CoV-2 infection or an uninfected control (not recorded which).

This clonotype was seen a few times. The chain combines TRBV11-2 with TRBJ1-1, with D uncertain. The CDR3 extends over 13 amino acids. In germline, CDR1 is SGHAT, CDR2 FQNNGV. V was clipped by 4 bases and J by 0 bases, with 6 bases between them. The CDR3 sequence: CASSSVMNTEAFF. CDR3 bases: TGTGCCAGCAGCTCGGTGATGAACACTGAAGCTTTCTTT.

Comments on this clonotype: One base away lies a much larger clone, so this may be a sequencing read error. No conserved phenylalanine or tryptophan ends this CDR3, so it is likely a read error. The gene calls are TRBV30 and TRBJ1-4, with D possibly being TRBD1 (5 bases). Germline V CDR1 and CDR2: GTSNPN, SVGIG (reference sequence). The CDR3 extends over 13 amino acids. V was clipped by 8 bases and J by 4 bases, with 14 bases between them. The CDR3 reads CALPGRDNEKLFL. The CDR3 region has the DNA TGTGCCCTGCCGGGACGGGATAATGAAAAACTGTTTTTA.

The CDR3 is CASSLESTGTEQYF. The CDR3 region has the DNA TGTGCCAGCAGCTTAGAATCTACAGGGACCGAGCAGTACTTC. The chain is built from TRBV7-9 and TRBJ2-7, with D possibly being TRBD1 (6 bases). This CDR3 region has 14 residues. Germline V CDR1 and CDR2: SEHNR, FQNEAQ (reference sequence). The germline V and J ends were trimmed by 1 base and 6 bases, with 13 bases remaining between them.

The chain joins TRBV2 to TRBJ2-1, with 7 bases identical to TRBD1. This CDR3 comprises 15 residues. After removal of 6 bases from V and 3 bases from J, the junction contained 8 bases not matched to a gene. In germline, CDR1 is SNHLY, CDR2 FYNNEI. The DNA of the CDR3 is TGTGCCAGCAGCGACAGGGAGTTTCGCTACAATGAGCAGTTCTTC. The encoded protein is CASSDREFRYNEQFF.

The chain recombines TRBV5-1 with TRBJ2-2, with 7 bases identical to TRBD2. CDR1 and CDR2 from the germline V gene are SGHRS and YFSETQ. The ends lost 4 bases at V and 4 bases at J; junction bases unmatched: 10. CDR3 length equals 16 residues. CDR3 bases: TGCGCCAGCAGCCGAGCGGGACCCCCGGGCACCGGGGAGCTGTTTTTT. Translating gives CASSRAGPPGTGELFF.

The V call is TRBV28, the J call TRBJ1-2; TRBD1 matches at 7 bases. V was pared by 2 bases and J by 7 bases, with 10 bases of the junction left unmatched. The CDR3 totals 15 residues. The germline CDR1 and CDR2 sequences are MDHEN and SYDVKM. CDR3 residues: CASSLPAGTASGYTF. CDR3 nucleotides: TGTGCCAGCAGTTTACCCGCAGGGACAGCCAGTGGCTACACCTTC.

J is TRBJ2-7 and V is TRBV29-1; a weak D match, TRBD1 (6 bases). Looked up from germline, CDR1 is SQVTM and CDR2 is ANQGSEA. CDR3 length equals 13 residues. V lost 5 bases to trimming and J lost 3 bases, with 14 bases between them. CDR3 sequence: CSVSFPGHYEQYF. The CDR3 nucleotides read TGCAGCGTTAGCTTTCCGGGACACTACGAGCAGTACTTC.

This chain uses TRBV19 with TRBJ2-7; D is possibly TRBD1 or TRBD2 (6 bases each). Germline loops: CDR1 LNHDA, CDR2 SQIVND (reference sequence). V gave up 2 bases and J gave up 4 bases, with 12 bases separating them. CDR3 length: 14 residues. The CDR3 nucleotides are TGTGCCAGTAGTATAAGGGGGGCCGAATACGAGCAGTACTTC. It yields the protein CASSIRGAEYEQYF.

This clonotype was counted at least ten times. The gene calls are TRBV6-5 and TRBJ2-3; D uncertain. Per the germline V gene, CDR1 is MNHEY and CDR2 is SVGAGI. This CDR3 spans 15 amino acids. V shed 6 bases and J shed 4 bases, with 17 bases lying between them. The CDR3 protein is CASRWSPLNSDTQYF. The CDR3 DNA follows: TGTGCCAGCAGATGGAGCCCTTTAAACTCAGATACGCAGTATTTT.

This clonotype was observed many times. The genes are TRBV5-1 and TRBJ2-2; D uncertain. Germline CDR1 is SGHRS and CDR2 is YFSETQ. CDR3 size: 15 residues. V was cut by 0 bases and J by 1 base, with 7 bases left in between. The CDR3 region has the DNA TGCGCCAGCAGCTTGGGAGGCGTGAACACCGGGGAGCTGTTTTTT. Translated: CASSLGGVNTGELFF.

This chain connects TRBV5-1 to TRBJ2-1; D is uncertain. The V gene lost 1 base and the J gene lost 6 bases, with 8 bases spanning the gap. CDR1 is SGHRS, CDR2 YFSETQ, per germline. The CDR3 spans 13 residues. CDR3 in DNA: TGCGCCAGCAGCTTGTACACGGTCAATGAGCAGTTCTTC. Amino acids: CASSLYTVNEQFF.

Ten or more counts support this clonotype. The V and J genes are TRBV6-5 and TRBJ2-2; possibly TRBD2 for D (5 bases). The CDR3 contains 15 residues. V was pared by 7 bases and J by 5 bases, with 17 bases between. CDR1 and CDR2 (germline): MNHEY, SVGAGI. CDR3 sequence reads: CASTYGLRGTGELFF. In DNA form, the CDR3 reads TGTGCCAGCACCTACGGACTCCGCGGGACCGGGGAGCTGTTTTTT.

Many counts were recorded for this clonotype. The chain employs TRBV2 and TRBJ2-7, with 8 bases that match TRBD2. The CDR3 spans 16 residues. In germline, CDR1 is SNHLY, CDR2 FYNNEI. V shed 6 bases, J shed 5 bases, and the junction held 15 bases outside the gene matches. The CDR3 DNA reads TGTGCCAGCAGGAGCGGGAGATCCTCTCTTGGAGACGAGCAGTACTTC. Translating gives CASRSGRSSLGDEQYF.

The rearrangement uses TRBV20-1 and TRBJ2-3, with unresolved D. The V gene's germline CDR1 is DFQATT and CDR2 SNEGSKA (reference sequence). V dropped 3 bases and J dropped 1 base, with 8 bases sitting between them. The CDR3 extends over 13 amino acids. The CDR3 spells CSASIGRTDTQYF. The CDR3 coding sequence is TGCAGTGCTAGTATAGGACGCACAGATACGCAGTATTTT.

The table lists this clonotype with many counts. The gene calls are TRBV5-6 and TRBJ1-1, with TRBD1 identical over 7 bases. Germline V lookup: CDR1 SGHDT, CDR2 YYEEEE. The CDR3 sequence is 17 residues long. Trimming removed 0 bases from V and 8 bases from J; junction bases left unmatched: 16. CDR3 nucleotides: TGTGCCAGCAGCTTGGGCCTTGACAGGGCCCGTACGACAGAAGCTTTCTTT. It translates to CASSLGLDRARTTEAFF. Full variable domain (rest looked up from reference TRBV5-6 and TRBJ1-1): DAGVTQSPTHLIKTRGQQVTLRCSPKSGHDTVSWYQQALGQGPQFIFQYYEEEERQRGNFPDRFSGHQFPNYSSELNVNALLLGDSALYLCASSLGLDRARTTEAFFGQGTRLTVV.

The rearrangement uses TRBV29-1 and TRBJ1-1; weak D call: TRBD1 (5 bases). V shed 3 bases and J shed 7 bases, with 21 bases lying between them. CDR3 length: 15 residues. Germline V gene sequence: CDR1 SQVTM, CDR2 ANQGSEA. The chain's CDR3 is CSVEAGMGKTDEAFF. The CDR3 bases are TGCAGCGTTGAGGCAGGGATGGGCAAAACCGATGAAGCTTTCTTT.

This chain joins TRBV6-5 and TRBJ1-1; TRBD1 matches at 7 bases. Germline-derived CDR1 and CDR2 are MNHEY and SVGAGI. CDR3 size: 15 residues. Trimming took 6 bases from V and 4 from J; bases not matched to a gene: 11. The CDR3 sequence: CASREQSDRSTEAFF. The CDR3 coding sequence is TGTGCCAGCAGAGAACAATCGGACAGGAGCACTGAAGCTTTCTTT.

About this clonotype: Germline is not matched at one junction end, which may reflect a read error. The J gene is TRBJ2-7, the V gene TRBV10-1; the match to TRBD2 covers 12 bases. Germline loops: CDR1 WNHNN, CDR2 SYGVQD (reference sequence). This CDR3 contains 15 residues. The CDR3: CASSLTSGSSHEQYF. Written as DNA, the CDR3 is TGCGCCAGCAGTTTGACTAGCGGGAGCTCCCACGAGCAGTACTTC.